This TCR beta chain was sequenced for a study of blood T cell repertoires in COVID-19. On the study more broadly: Acute-phase and convalescent COVID-19 samples originated in the United States, Italy and Spain. In each case, the material was cDNA or gDNA derived from T cells, B-cell-depleted T cells, or PBMCs.

This CDR3 spans 13 amino acids. Germline V gene lookup returns CDR1 SNHLY and CDR2 FYNNEI. Trimming left V 10 bases short and J 5 bases short, with 15 bases between. In the original workflow: Reference gene primers were amplified, and this amplification served to estimate nucleated cell counts. Clones were read by immunoSEQ multiplex PCR, and TCRdb kept only the in-frame ones, dropping some. Clone size and V and J calls were adopted from that table, with D and trimming inferred from the DNA. The repertoire holds under 100,000 clones, with roughly nine tenths as singletons. The J gene is TRBJ1-5, the V gene TRBV2; D is perhaps TRBD1 (6 bases). The sequenced sample consisted of peripheral blood. The clonotype originates from a man aged 50 to 59 with acute or convalescent COVID-19. The CDR3 coding sequence is TGTGCCACCGGGGGGGAGGGGGATCAGCCCCAGCATTTT. Protein product: CATGGEGDQPQHF.